A selection of T cell receptor beta chains follows, all from one sample in a study of response to subunit inactivated influenza vaccine. TCRdb reprocessed the RT-PCR reads via MiXCR and lists one record per CDR3 protein. The sample records roughly 170,000 distinct CDR3 sequences, around 9.2% being singletons. Sequences were derived from non-naive T cells sorted from PBMCs, sampled on the day of vaccination. These receptors were taken from a man between 50 and 59 years old who received an inactivated influenza vaccine. Both conserved end residues are trimmed from each CDR3. The D gene is left open where the match is weak. Clone size, where shown, is once, few, many, or a class for clones that have expanded.

clone_size j_call v_call d_call cdr3_aa
many TRBJ1-1 TRBV29-1 NA SVAKGSTEAF
many TRBJ2-3 TRBV5-1 NA ASIATEGGDTQY
few TRBJ2-7 TRBV7-2 NA ASSLGSQENYEQY
many TRBJ2-7 TRBV3-1 NA ASSQRRDPYEQY
many TRBJ1-4 TRBV20-1 NA SAEGDWVNEKLF
many TRBJ1-1 TRBV5-1 NA ASRREPGFLEAF
NA TRBJ1-6 TRBV14 NA ASSQDWGTPLH
many TRBJ1-4 TRBV5-1 TRBD1 ASSLGQGVGNEKLF
few TRBJ2-1 TRBV15 TRBD2 ATSGRTSGSNNEQF
many TRBJ1-1 TRBV7-2 NA ASSLNVEGAF
few TRBJ2-7 TRBV10-2 NA ASSDHFSQRTSYEQY
once TRBJ2-7 TRBV5-6 NA ASSPGTLYEQY
NA TRBJ2-5 TRBV28 TRBD1 ASSLLGQGQETQY
NA TRBJ1-5 TRBV19 NA ASSIASFSNQPQH
few TRBJ2-5 TRBV7-2 TRBD2 ASSLGGTRRRETQY
NA TRBJ2-5 TRBV10-3 NA AISESPEETQY
many TRBJ2-2 TRBV5-1 TRBD2 ASSIGGDTGELF
many TRBJ2-6 TRBV7-3 NA ASSLTVSGANVLT
few TRBJ2-7 TRBV7-9 NA ASSLALNRPYEQY
few TRBJ1-5 TRBV20-1 NA SAALPNSLFQPQH
NA TRBJ1-2 TRBV28 TRBD1 ASSQWRTGMDAGT
many TRBJ2-3 TRBV20-1 NA SATGIGDTQY
few TRBJ2-1 TRBV7-6 TRBD2 ASSLRTSGGPISYNEQF
NA TRBJ1-1 TRBV23-1 NA ASSQSCPGVTEAF
NA TRBJ2-1 TRBV4-3 TRBD1 ASSPGQGEKPYNEQF
NA TRBJ2-5 TRBV20-1 TRBD1 SASKGTAQETQY
few TRBJ2-5 TRBV5-1 NA ASSLGVTTETQY
NA TRBJ2-5 TRBV11-2 TRBD2 ASSLTSGGSQTQY
many TRBJ2-1 TRBV2 TRBD2 ASSPLSGGDLYNEQF
NA TRBJ1-2 TRBV5-1 NA ASSWRGADYGYT
many TRBJ2-7 TRBV12-3/TRBV12-4 TRBD1 ASSSYKGQAEQY
few TRBJ1-5 TRBV3-1 NA ASSFGHGNQPQH
NA TRBJ2-6 TRBV7-3 NA ASSLIPGTSGANVLT
many TRBJ2-2 TRBV12-3/TRBV12-4 NA ASSLGATTGELF
many TRBJ1-2 TRBV7-2 NA ASSVREVSPQAF
once TRBJ1-5 TRBV2 NA ASTYRFNQPQH
few TRBJ1-5 TRBV2 TRBD1 ASRGDRGDIQPQH
few TRBJ2-5 TRBV11-1 NA ASSSKVGGRAGMETQY
few TRBJ2-2 TRBV27 TRBD2 ASSLSLWGGRRTGELF
few TRBJ2-3 TRBV20-1 NA SPVYTDTQY